This TCR beta chain stems from a study of OX40 agonist ivuxolimab in advanced cancers. Study-level information: The dose-escalation cohort had hepatocellular carcinoma, melanoma, renal cell or head and neck cancer. Three dose-escalation patients had partial responses: one with hepatocellular carcinoma and two with cutaneous melanoma.

CDR3 length equals 15 residues. Between the trimmed V and J ends, which lost 0 bases and 2 bases, there was a span of 8 bases. Germline V lookup: CDR1 SGDLS, CDR2 YYNGEE. TCRdb keeps only in-frame clones here, not all; method: immunoSEQ multiplex PCR. The profile shows 50,000 to 65,000 clones, 85% to 95% of them singletons. The V gene is TRBV9, the J gene TRBJ1-4; tentative D call: TRBD1 (5 bases). Sample: CD4+ or CD8+ T cells sorted from blood, taken in a trial of the OX40 agonist ivuxolimab. The sequence was collected from an adult with an advanced solid tumor such as melanoma, head and neck, liver or kidney cancer. Here the CDR3 reads CASSVGGGTNEKLFF. The CDR3 DNA reads TGTGCCAGCAGCGTAGGCGGGGGTACTAATGAAAAACTGTTTTTT.